This TCR beta chain is from a study of T cells after yellow fever vaccination. UMIs and a universal primer site were added when TCR cDNA was made by 5'RACE template switching. TCRdb passed the 5' RACE reads through MiXCR, listing each CDR3 protein once. The sample carries around 68,000 distinct CDR3 sequences, under 9.5% recorded once. Whole-study findings and limits: Secondary responses were weaker yet peaked faster, day 5 versus 15. A large majority of primary-vaccination clones showed up again after the booster (approximately 95% CD4, about 90% CD8).

Germline V CDR1 and CDR2: SGHDT, YYEEEE. The CDR3 runs to 12 residues. With 5 bases removed from V and 3 bases from J, the gap between germline ends came to 9 bases. At least ten counts were recorded for this clonotype. Its matching antigen is unknown. The source is a man aged 18 to 30 who received the YFV17D yellow fever vaccine. The chain uses TRBV5-6 and TRBJ2-7, with D tentatively TRBD1 or TRBD2 (5 bases each). The sample was CD8+ T cells sorted from PBMCs, taken 9 to 10 days after the first yellow fever vaccination. CDR3 nucleotide sequence: TGTGCCAGCAGTCGGGGCCACTACGAGCAGTACGTC. It codes for CASSRGHYEQYV.